This TCR beta chain was identified during a study of blood T cell repertoires in COVID-19. Looking at the study overall: COVID-19 samples, acute and convalescent, were from the United States, Italy and Spain.

In the original processing: Reference gene primer amplification gave estimated nucleated cell counts. Measured with immunoSEQ multiplex PCR; TCRdb has only the in-frame clones, and not every one. That table gives V, J and clone size, and the DNA gave D and trimming. The sample has roughly 200,000 clones, more than 85% seen once. The CDR3 totals 14 residues. V lost 0 bases to trimming and J lost 6 bases, with 9 bases between them. CDR1 and CDR2 from the germline V gene are SGHRS and YFSETQ. Followed longitudinally, the Seattle patients had been enrolled during active infection. Sequenced sample: peripheral blood. This chain joins TRBV5-1 and TRBJ1-4; D gene unclear. The receptor was derived from a woman in her forties or fifties with COVID-19, enrolled during active disease. The CDR3 DNA is TGCGCCAGCAGCTTGGGGGGAGAGGATGAAAAACTGTTTTTT. Protein product: CASSLGGEDEKLFF.